The clone carrying this T cell receptor (beta chain) was seen more than once but under ten times. Authors' analysis steps: It was from reference gene primer amplification that nucleated cell counts were estimated. The method was immunoSEQ multiplex PCR; TCRdb's version includes in-frame clones alone and lacks a portion of them. The DNA was the basis for D and trimming; V, J and clone size are from that table. This table has about 28,000 clones, 72% appearing once. The source of the sample is a study of blood T cell repertoires in COVID-19. Turning to the study itself: Acute and convalescent COVID-19 specimens originated in the United States, Italy and Spain. T cells, B-cell-depleted T cells, or PBMCs supplied cDNA or gDNA.

CDR3 length: 14 residues. V was cut by 7 bases and J by 8 bases, with 18 bases left in between. Germline V lookup: CDR1 SEHNR, CDR2 FQNEAQ (reference sequence). Sequencing was performed on peripheral blood. This chain uses TRBV7-9 with TRBJ1-3, with a weak D call TRBD1 (5 bases). This sequence originates from a boy younger than 10 with active or convalescent COVID-19. This chain's CDR3 is CASKDTGVVDTIYF. The CDR3 nucleotides are TGTGCCAGCAAAGATACGGGGGTTGTGGACACCATATATTTT. The variable domain in full, with the rest retrieved from reference TRBV7-9 and TRBJ1-3, is DTGVSQNPRHKITKRGQNVTFRCDPISEHNRLYWYRQTLGQGPEFLTYFQNEAQLEKSRLLSDRFSAERPKGSFSTLEIQRTEQGDSAMYLCASKDTGVVDTIYFGEGSWLTVV.